The 29 T cell receptor beta chains below all came from one sample that was sequenced in a study of cytomegalovirus exposure and HLA in healthy donors. Sequencing used immunoSEQ multiplex PCR; TCRdb keeps in-frame clones, though not all of them. The table includes roughly 120,000 clones, roughly 88% detected once. Sequenced sample: PBMCs. All receptors come from a woman aged 25 to 39 in good health and CMV-seropositive.

With regard to this clone: Germline and junction disagree at one end, which may indicate a read error. J is TRBJ1-5 and V is TRBV6-4; 8 bases map to TRBD1. The germline V gene encodes CDR1 MRHNA and CDR2 SNTAGT. This CDR3 spans 15 amino acids. CDR3 protein: CASSDGAGGKQPQHF. The CDR3 bases are TGTGCCAGCAGTGATGGTGCAGGGGGCAAGCAGCCCCAGCATTTT.

The V and J genes are TRBV7-2 and TRBJ1-2, with D possibly matching TRBD1 (6 bases). This CDR3 comprises 14 residues. The germline V gene encodes CDR1 SGHTA and CDR2 FQGNSA. Deletions cut 5 bases from V and 3 bases from J, with 13 bases between. The DNA of the CDR3 is TGTGCCAGCAGCCCACAGGGTGGCGACTATGGCTACACCTTC. Translated: CASSPQGGDYGYTF.

The chain combines TRBV27 with TRBJ2-1, with D possibly TRBD2 on 5 matching bases. V lost 3 bases to trimming and J lost 7 bases, with 13 bases between them. Germline V CDR1 and CDR2: MNHEY, SMNVEV (reference sequence). This CDR3 is 14 amino acids long. CDR3 residues: CASSFRLRMNEQFF. The CDR3 DNA is TGTGCCAGCAGTTTTCGACTAAGAATGAATGAGCAGTTCTTC.

The chain joins TRBV30 to TRBJ1-5, with no clear D. Germline values: CDR1 GTSNPN, CDR2 SVGIG (reference sequence). V was pared by 3 bases and J by 0 bases, with 9 bases between. This CDR3 region has 14 residues. The CDR3 spells CAWRTPYSNQPQHF. The CDR3 DNA follows: TGTGCCTGGAGAACACCTTATAGCAATCAGCCCCAGCATTTT.

The CDR3 spells CASSSVGGTFYYEQYF. The CDR3 DNA is TGTGCCAGCAGTTCCGTCGGCGGGACCTTCTACTACGAGCAGTACTTC. This chain joins TRBV28 and TRBJ2-7, with D perhaps matching TRBD2 (6 bases). The V gene lost 4 bases and the J gene lost 3 bases, with 19 bases spanning the gap. The CDR3 has 16 amino acids. Looked up from germline, CDR1 is MDHEN and CDR2 is SYDVKM.

This chain joins TRBV21-1 and TRBJ2-5; the table names TRBD2, a call not compared with the DNA. TRBV21-1 is an annotated pseudogene. This CDR3 has 21 residues. Written as DNA, the CDR3 is TGTGCCAGCAGCAAAGACACAGCCCGAAGGACTAGCGGGAGACACCAAGAGACCCAGTACTTC. It codes for CASSKDTARRTSGRHQETQYF.

The chain joins TRBV23-1 to TRBJ2-3; D remains unclear. TRBV23-1 is placed among ORFs of uncertain function. The CDR3 consists of 12 residues. The DNA for the CDR3 is TGCTACCCTTTTCTCGCGCCAAATACGCAGTATTTT. Protein product: CYPFLAPNTQYF.

The chain combines TRBV6-7 with TRBJ2-1; 14 nucleotides align to TRBD2. TRBV6-7 has ORF status, its function being uncertain. This CDR3 comprises 19 residues. J gave up 0 bases and V 4 bases, and 8 bases lay outside the gene matches. The CDR3 sequence: CASSSAGTSGRHSYNEQFF. The CDR3 DNA follows: TGTGCCAGCAGTTCCGCCGGGACTAGCGGGAGACACTCCTACAATGAGCAGTTCTTC.

In DNA form, the CDR3 reads TGTGCCACCAGCTTCGGGAGTCGTGAGACCCAGTACTTC. This translates into CATSFGSRETQYF. The chain is built from TRBV15 and TRBJ2-5, with D possibly being TRBD2 (6 bases). The V end was cut by 5 bases, the J end by 5 bases, with 12 bases between. CDR3 size: 13 residues. Germline V gives CDR1 LNHNV, CDR2 YYDKDF (reference sequence).

The chain carries TRBV6-1 and TRBJ2-5; D is uncertain. V was cut by 3 bases and J by 2 bases, with 7 bases left in between. Germline assignment: CDR1 MNHNS and CDR2 SASEGT. The CDR3 length is 13 residues. DNA of the CDR3: TGTGCCAGCAGTGAGACTTTTCAAGAGACCCAGTACTTC. Residues: CASSETFQETQYF.

In this sample, this clone turned up once. The J gene is TRBJ2-3, the V gene TRBV5-4, with TRBD1 as a possible D gene (5 bases). Per the germline V gene, CDR1 is SGHNT and CDR2 is YYREEE (reference sequence). V lost 0 bases and J lost 0, with 8 bases in between. This CDR3 region has 15 residues. The DNA of the CDR3 is TGTGCCAGCAGCTTGGGACAGACTAGCACAGATACGCAGTATTTT. This translates into CASSLGQTSTDTQYF.

The gene calls are TRBV27 and TRBJ2-7, with TRBD2 matching over 15 bases. Per the germline V gene, CDR1 is MNHEY and CDR2 is SMNVEV (reference sequence). The CDR3 is 14 residues long. The J segment lost 7 bases and the V segment lost 8 bases, leaving 6 bases of the junction unmatched. CDR3 in amino acids: CASGTSGRLVEQYF. CDR3 DNA sequence: TGTGCCAGCGGGACTAGCGGGAGGCTGGTAGAGCAGTACTTC.

The chain recombines TRBV19 with TRBJ2-7; 8 nucleotides line up with TRBD1. CDR1 is LNHDA and CDR2 is SQIVND in the germline V gene (reference sequence). Trimming removed 3 bases from V and 9 bases from J; junction bases left unmatched: 7. The CDR3 is 13 amino acids. CDR3 coding DNA: TGTGCCAGTAGTATGGGCAGGGGGCGCGGGCAGTACTTC. It specifies CASSMGRGRGQYF.

This clone was recorded once. This chain joins TRBV2 and TRBJ1-2; TRBD1 might be the D (6 bases). Trimming took off 6 bases at V and 5 bases at J, with 16 bases between the two ends. The CDR3 is made up of 14 amino acids. The germline V gene has CDR1 SNHLY and CDR2 FYNNEI. This CDR3 reads CASRRGGQSYGYTF. In nucleotides, the CDR3 is TGTGCCAGCAGACGTGGGGGCCAGTCTTATGGCTACACCTTC. Filled out from reference TRBV2 and TRBJ1-2, the complete variable domain reads EPEVTQTPSHQVTQMGQEVILRCVPISNHLYFYWYRQILGQKVEFLVSFYNNEISEKSEIFDDQFSVERPDGSNFTLKIRSTKLEDSAMYFCASRRGGQSYGYTFGSGTRLTVV.

The J gene is TRBJ2-7, the V gene TRBV29-1; D is uncertain. V dropped 2 bases and J dropped 3 bases, with 5 bases sitting between them. CDR1 is SQVTM and CDR2 is ANQGSEA in the germline V gene. The CDR3 runs 11 residues. The CDR3 region has the DNA TGCAGCGTTGAAACGGGCTACGAGCAGTACTTC. Translating it yields CSVETGYEQYF.

This rearrangement joins TRBV19 to TRBJ2-5, with a weak D call TRBD1 (5 bases). V was clipped by 5 bases and J by 3 bases, with 19 bases between them. The CDR3 loop spans 16 amino acids. Germline V CDR1 and CDR2: LNHDA, SQIVND (reference sequence). CDR3 in DNA: TGTGCCAGTAGTCCCACACGACAGTGGCCCGAAGAGACCCAGTACTTC. Amino acid sequence: CASSPTRQWPEETQYF.

A remark on this clone: Other DNA sequences from this sample encode an identical CDR3 as well. V is TRBV5-1 and J is TRBJ2-1; 10 positions agree with TRBD1. The germline V gene encodes CDR1 SGHRS and CDR2 YFSETQ. The CDR3 has 15 amino acids. The V and J ends lost 3 bases and 4 bases, in that order; junction bases with no gene match: 4. CDR3: CASSSGTGVYNEQFF. For the CDR3, the DNA is TGCGCCAGCAGCTCGGGGACAGGGGTATACAATGAGCAGTTCTTC.

The J gene is TRBJ1-3, the V gene TRBV6-5, with TRBD1 matching over 8 bases. Germline V gives CDR1 MNHEY, CDR2 SVGAGI. CDR3 size: 14 residues. V lost 2 bases to trimming and J lost 9 bases; unmatched junction nucleotides: 6. CDR3 bases: TGTGCCAGCAGTTACGACAGGGGACGGACCACCATATATTTT. Its protein product is CASSYDRGRTTIYF.

This clone was counted once. This chain joins TRBV30 and TRBJ1-1, with 8 bases that match TRBD1. CDR1 GTSNPN and CDR2 SVGIG come from the germline V gene (reference sequence). J lost 1 base, V lost 0 bases, and 7 bases had no gene match. The CDR3 has 16 amino acids. CDR3 DNA: TGTGCCTGGAGTGTATACGGACAGGGCGGGAACACTGAAGCTTTCTTT. Translation gives CAWSVYGQGGNTEAFF. Full variable domain (rest looked up from reference TRBV30 and TRBJ1-1): SQTIHQWPATLVQPVGSPLSLECTVEGTSNPNLYWYRQAAGRGLQLLFYSVGIGQISSEVPQNLSASRPQDRQFILSSKKLLLSDSGFYLCAWSVYGQGGNTEAFFGQGTRLTVV.

The rearrangement links TRBV28 to TRBJ2-5; D may be TRBD2 (6 bases). CDR3 length: 15 residues. Per germline, CDR1 MDHEN and CDR2 SYDVKM. The germline V and J ends were trimmed by 3 bases and 1 base, with 12 bases remaining between them. The CDR3 protein is CASSLWRGPQETQYF. DNA of the CDR3: TGTGCCAGCAGTTTGTGGCGGGGACCCCAAGAGACCCAGTACTTC. The entire variable domain, with the rest obtained from reference TRBV28 and TRBJ2-5, is as follows: DVKVTQSSRYLVKRTGEKVFLECVQDMDHENMFWYRQDPGLGLRLIYFSYDVKMKEKGDIPEGYSVSREKKERFSLILESASTNQTSMYLCASSLWRGPQETQYFGPGTRLLVL.

This sequence joins TRBV6-1 and TRBJ1-5; 7 nucleotides align to TRBD1. The CDR3 extends over 15 amino acids. Trimming at V came to 1 base and at J to 6 bases, leaving 6 bases not matched to a gene. Looked up from germline, CDR1 is MNHNS and CDR2 is SASEGT. Here the CDR3 reads CASSEGVGGLQPQHF. The DNA for the CDR3 is TGTGCCAGCAGTGAAGGGGTAGGGGGCCTTCAGCCCCAGCATTTT.

The V gene is TRBV5-4, the J gene TRBJ2-7; 11 bases are shared with TRBD1. J gave up 0 bases and V 5 bases, and 7 bases lay outside the gene matches. The CDR3 has 16 amino acids. Per germline, CDR1 SGHNT and CDR2 YYREEE (reference sequence). The CDR3 loop is CASRPGGTGGSYEQYF. The CDR3 DNA sequence: TGTGCCAGCAGACCGGGCGGGACAGGGGGCTCCTACGAGCAGTACTTC.

This chain links TRBV19 with TRBJ1-1; D remains ambiguous. The V gene's germline CDR1 is LNHDA and CDR2 SQIVND (reference sequence). This CDR3 spans 12 amino acids. Trimming removed 3 bases at V and 11 bases at J, with 13 bases between. The CDR3 nucleotides are TGTGCCAGTAGTATGCGAGGGCTCGGGGCTTTCTTT. It encodes CASSMRGLGAFF.

This chain uses TRBV9 with TRBJ2-7; 9 bases line up with TRBD2. The ends lost 5 bases at V and 0 bases at J; junction bases unmatched: 6. Germline assignment: CDR1 SGDLS and CDR2 YYNGEE. This CDR3 is built from 15 residues. The CDR3 nucleotides are TGTGCCAGCAGTTCCAGCGGGGGGAGCTCCTACGAGCAGTACTTC. Residues: CASSSSGGSSYEQYF.

The rearrangement uses TRBV6-1 and TRBJ1-5; D is ambiguous. The length of the CDR3 is 13 residues. Germline V lookup: CDR1 MNHNS, CDR2 SASEGT. Trimming took off 1 base at V and 5 bases at J, with 6 bases between the two ends. Here the CDR3 reads CASSEGSDQPQHF. DNA for the CDR3: TGTGCCAGCAGTGAAGGGTCGGATCAGCCCCAGCATTTT.

The V gene is TRBV12-5, the J gene TRBJ1-5, with 7 bases matching TRBD1. The CDR3 runs to 16 residues. The germline CDR1 and CDR2 sequences are LGHNT and FRNRAP. After removal of 6 bases from V and 2 bases from J, the junction contained 10 bases not matched to a gene. The CDR3 nucleotides read TGTGCTAGTGGATCCCGACAGGGCGAGGGCAATCAGCCCCAGCATTTT. Encoded protein: CASGSRQGEGNQPQHF.

V and J are TRBV10-3 and TRBJ1-5; 7 bases agree with TRBD1. The CDR3 sequence is 13 residues long. V shed 6 bases, J shed 3 bases, and the junction held 2 bases outside the gene matches. Per the germline V gene, CDR1 is ENHRY and CDR2 is SYGVKD. The CDR3 nucleotides are TGTGCCATCAGCGGACAGGTCAATCAGCCCCAGCATTTT. Translation gives CAISGQVNQPQHF.

The chain recombines TRBV28 with TRBJ2-1; 11 bases map to TRBD2. Germline V gives CDR1 MDHEN, CDR2 SYDVKM. The V gene end was trimmed by 6 bases and the J gene end by 4 bases; junction bases not matched to a gene: 5. The CDR3 consists of 15 residues. The CDR3 bases are TGTGCCAGCAGCCCGGGACTAGCGGAGTACAATGAGCAGTTCTTC. Residues: CASSPGLAEYNEQFF.

The CDR3: CASSDPGRGPGNTEAFF. CDR3 in DNA: TGTGCCAGCAGTGATCCGGGTAGGGGGCCAGGGAACACTGAAGCTTTCTTT. This sequence joins TRBV6-1 and TRBJ1-1, with 7 nucleotides matching TRBD1. This CDR3 comprises 17 residues. V was pared by 3 bases and J by 1 base, with 11 bases of the junction left unmatched. In germline, CDR1 is MNHNS, CDR2 SASEGT.